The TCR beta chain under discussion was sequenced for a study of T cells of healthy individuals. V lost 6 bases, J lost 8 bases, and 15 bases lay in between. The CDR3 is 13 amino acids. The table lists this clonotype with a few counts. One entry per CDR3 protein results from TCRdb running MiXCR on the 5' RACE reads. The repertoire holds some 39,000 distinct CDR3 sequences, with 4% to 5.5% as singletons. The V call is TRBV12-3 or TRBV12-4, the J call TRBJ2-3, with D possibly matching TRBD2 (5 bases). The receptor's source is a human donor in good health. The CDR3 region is CASSPWTPATQYF. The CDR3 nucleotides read TGTGCCAGCAGCCCTTGGACTCCCGCTACGCAGTATTTT.